This T cell receptor beta chain was identified in a study of post-analysis software for immune sequencing data. Study details: Multiple sclerosis in the patients followed relapsing-remitting, secondary progressive and progressive-relapsing courses. Findings and caveats of the study: F-measure co-clustering was strong for batch-matched samples. Controls showed lower frequencies than patients for roughly five TRBV segments, and TRBV5-6, TRBV5-1 and TRBV20-1 were among these. Diversity measured as normalized Chao1 was significantly lower in multiple sclerosis patients than in controls.

In this sample, this clonotype turned up a few times. No antigen is known for it. Unique molecular identifiers tagged the TCR beta cDNA libraries. Input populations of roughly 0.85 to 11 million T cells gave rise to roughly 0.5 million cDNA molecules. TCRdb processed the PCR reads anew with MiXCR; each CDR3 protein has one entry. This table holds roughly 730,000 distinct CDR3 sequences, about 27% found once. Germline CDR1 MNHEY, CDR2 SVGEGT. The CDR3 runs 16 residues. V lost 0 bases to trimming and J lost 2 bases, with 14 bases between them. What was sequenced was blood. V and J are TRBV6-2 or TRBV6-3 and TRBJ2-7; D not resolved. The origin of this receptor is a girl aged 5-17 years with multiple sclerosis. The CDR3 DNA is TGTGCCAGCAGTTACTCGGTGAGGTTCAACCCCTACGAGCAGTACTTC. Protein product: CASSYSVRFNPYEQYF.